These 6 T cell receptor beta chains were all obtained from the same sample, sequenced in a study of cytomegalovirus exposure and HLA in healthy donors. Primers for the PCR totalled 60 Vbeta and 13 Jbeta. Here immunoSEQ multiplex PCR was the method, and the copy in TCRdb shows in-frame clones only, minus some. The repertoire has 110,000 to 150,000 clones, 70% to 80% of them found once; the top ten carry 2% to 2.5%. Material: PBMCs. The source of these receptors is a young woman in good health and CMV-seropositive.

The chain links TRBV5-4 to TRBJ1-1, with D possibly TRBD1 on 6 matching bases. V was pared by 5 bases and J by 6 bases, with 14 bases between. The CDR3 is 13 amino acids. Germline V CDR1 and CDR2: SGHNT, YYREEE (reference sequence). The CDR3 protein is CASSTPQGPEAFF. The CDR3 coding sequence is TGTGCCAGCAGTACCCCACAGGGCCCTGAAGCTTTCTTT.

V and J are TRBV6-5 and TRBJ2-1; 8 nucleotides match TRBD2. This CDR3 region has 15 residues. Germline CDR1 reads MNHEY; CDR2 reads SVGAGI. The V gene end was trimmed by 5 bases and the J gene end by 8 bases; junction bases not matched to a gene: 11. The CDR3 bases are TGTGCCAGCAGTCCCCCGGGCGGGGGGACGTATGAGCAGTTCTTC. This sequence encodes CASSPPGGGTYEQFF.

A note on this clone: At the DNA level, this CDR3 is encoded by other sequences in the same sample as well. The chain uses TRBV7-9 and TRBJ2-5; TRBD2 is a possible D gene (6 bases). This CDR3 region has 12 residues. V lost 5 bases and J 5 bases, leaving 9 bases between the germline ends. Per germline, CDR1 SEHNR and CDR2 FQNEAQ (reference sequence). The CDR3 region is CASSRRGETQYF. CDR3 in DNA: TGTGCCAGCAGCCGACGGGGGGAGACCCAGTACTTC.

This chain links TRBV5-1 with TRBJ2-3; 9 nucleotides line up with TRBD2. The J segment lost 6 bases and the V segment lost 5 bases, leaving 16 bases of the junction unmatched. Germline CDR1 reads SGHRS; CDR2 reads YFSETQ. The CDR3 runs 17 residues. CDR3 amino acids: CASSWGASGGPRDTQYF. CDR3 coding DNA: TGCGCCAGCAGTTGGGGGGCCAGCGGGGGGCCGCGGGATACGCAGTATTTT.

The V gene is TRBV30, the J gene TRBJ1-2; D is unclear. Trimming removed 0 bases from V and 5 bases from J, with 7 bases in between. This CDR3 region has 12 residues. CDR1 is GTSNPN and CDR2 is SVGIG in the germline V gene (reference sequence). This chain's CDR3 is CAWSVGRYGYTF. The CDR3 coding sequence is TGTGCCTGGAGTGTCGGTAGATATGGCTACACCTTC.

This clone has more than one count but fewer than ten. CDR3 sequence (DNA): TGCGCCAGCAGCCAGGGCCTCAGTTACGAGCAGTACTTC. Translation gives CASSQGLSYEQYF. The rearrangement uses TRBV4-3 and TRBJ2-7, with D uncertain. V was trimmed by 3 bases and J by 4 bases, leaving 10 bases between them. Germline V gene lookup returns CDR1 LGHNA and CDR2 YSLEER. CDR3 size: 13 residues.